This T cell receptor beta chain was captured in a study of vaccination effects on CD4 cells after COVID-19. Across the study: Following the second dose by a median of 72 days, the post-vaccine samples were obtained.

Before sequencing took place, the ViraFEST assay used viral peptide pools to expand antigen-specific CD4+ T cells. Once cultured for approximately ten days, the cells underwent separation to obtain CD4+ T cells. Participants completed two doses of the BNT162b2 or mRNA-1273 vaccine. The healthy vaccine recipients, who had no prior SARS-CoV-2 infection, showed negative nucleocapsid antibodies. It was on days 3 and 7 that half the medium was replaced with IL-2 medium. CDR1 and CDR2 (germline): KGHDR, SFDVKD. The V segment lost 4 bases and the J segment 7 bases; nucleotides outside the gene matches: 8. The CDR3 loop spans 16 amino acids. Sequenced by immunoSEQ multiplex PCR; TCRdb stores in-frame clones only, minus some. Here the sample spans roughly 46,000 clones, over 60% being singletons. For this clone: What it recognizes is unknown.

The sequence was collected from a human donor who received a COVID-19 vaccine. The V call is TRBV24-1, the J call TRBJ2-1; TRBD1 aligns across 11 bases. The specimen was CD4+ T cells from PBMCs cultured with HCoV-OC43 spike peptides, collected after COVID-19 vaccination. Subset here: HCoV-OC43 spike overlapping peptide pool stimulation. CDR3 protein: CATSDPGQGAANEQFF. The DNA for the CDR3 is TGTGCCACCAGTGACCCCGGACAGGGGGCTGCGAATGAGCAGTTCTTC.